Sequencing of this T cell receptor beta chain was carried out in a study of T cell changes during pregnancy in multiple sclerosis. The length of the CDR3 is 15 residues. The germline CDR1 and CDR2 sequences are LNHDA and SQIVND (reference sequence). With 5 bases clipped from V and 6 bases from J, the junction kept 8 bases outside the gene matches. Clones were read by immunoSEQ multiplex PCR, and TCRdb kept only the in-frame ones, dropping some. Of tens of thousands of clones in the sample, 93% were seen once. There are a few counts of this clone. The receptor was isolated from a female donor with multiple sclerosis, enrolled in a pregnancy study. Sequenced here: CD8+ T cells from peripheral blood mononuclear cells, sampled in the third trimester of pregnancy. The chain employs TRBV19 and TRBJ1-1, with 11 bases fitting TRBD1. The CDR3 region is CASSPRTGGGPEAFF. The DNA of the CDR3 is TGTGCCAGTAGTCCCAGGACAGGGGGCGGCCCTGAAGCTTTCTTT.